The clone carrying this TCR beta chain was observed at least ten times. Antigen unknown. This entry comes from a study of T cells in Graves' hyperthyroidism and ophthalmopathy. Study-wide results and limits: Blood also held most thyroid clonotypes expanded beyond 0.001. Using 13 V-J features, a model discriminated ophthalmopathy from stable hyperthyroidism.

Diagnosis rested on symptoms, serum thyroxine and TRAb, thyroid ultrasound, and orbital computed tomography. TCR beta CDR3 region amplification was performed from RNA transcripts. HTBI primers drove first-round RT-PCR of the TCR CDR3. TCRdb re-called the multiplex PCR reads through MiXCR, storing one row per CDR3 protein. The top ten clones hold approximately 13% of a sample with about 640,000 distinct CDR3 sequences, roughly 15% of them seen once. The TCR sequence derives from a woman between 45 and 60 years old with Graves' ophthalmopathy. Sequencing was performed on blood.

The DNA for the CDR3 is TGTGCCAGCACCATCGACGGCTCCAACACTGAAGCTTTCTTT. Amino acid sequence: CASTIDGSNTEAFF. The genes are TRBV6-1 and TRBJ1-1, with D unclear. CDR3 size: 14 residues. Between the trimmed V and J ends, which lost 7 bases and 2 bases, there was a span of 14 bases. In germline, CDR1 is MNHNS, CDR2 SASEGT.